The source of this T cell receptor beta chain is a study of patients and donors after allogeneic stem cell transplantation. From the RT-PCR reads, TCRdb called clonotypes with MiXCR, one entry per CDR3 protein. The data contain tens of thousands of distinct CDR3 sequences, 48% of them singletons. V trimming: 6 bases; J trimming: 7 bases; junction bases outside the gene matches: 14. This CDR3 is built from 15 residues. The sequencing sample was made of blood, either unsorted or a sorted T cell fraction (not recorded which). The sequence came from a human donor who was either an allogeneic HSCT recipient or a stem cell or donor lymphocyte infusion donor (not recorded which). It is not recorded whose cells these are; they may come from a transplant donor. The chain carries TRBV12-3 or TRBV12-4 and TRBJ1-2; 7 nucleotides agree with TRBD1. CDR3: CASSSRQGGSFGYTF. CDR3 nucleotides: TGTGCCAGCAGCTCTCGACAGGGCGGGAGTTTTGGCTACACCTTC.